The clone carrying this T cell receptor (beta chain) occurred many times. Trimming took off 4 bases at V and 0 bases at J, with 12 bases between the two ends. The CDR3 has 15 amino acids. Per the germline V gene, CDR1 is WSHSY and CDR2 is SAAADI. TCRdb analysed the 5' RACE reads with MiXCR anew, one entry per CDR3 protein. The sample includes under 20,000 distinct CDR3 sequences, 8% to 10% of them seen just once. The data belong to a study of spatial heterogeneity in lung cancer. Study-level information: Where available, sequencing covered follow-up PBMC samples, taken at a median of around two years after resection. Raw sequencing reads included, on average, more than ten appearances of each unique TCR and UMI combination.

Described time point: blood at routine non-recurrence follow-up after resection. The authors sequenced whole RNA from tumor, nontumor lung or frozen PBMC without sorting. The sample consisted of PBMCs, taken at follow-up. This TCR came from a female donor with early-stage non-small cell lung cancer. This rearrangement joins TRBV10-2 to TRBJ2-5, with D perhaps given as TRBD1 or TRBD2 (5 bases each). The CDR3, as DNA: TGCGCCAGCAGTGGAGATCGGGGACACCAAGAGACCCAGTACTTC. This sequence encodes CASSGDRGHQETQYF.